This T cell receptor (beta chain) comes out of a study of metastatic and nonmetastatic thyroid tumors. Turning to the study itself: The study looked at repertoires side by side in blood and in tumor or nodule tissue from malignant and benign thyroid patients. Study-level results: Reportedly, malignant thyroid tumors had significantly higher TCR beta diversity than benign nodules, in blood and tumor.

All patients were treatment-naive before thyroid surgery. This clone was picked up a small number of times. Its antigen is currently unknown. The CDR3 totals 14 residues. Germline trimming cut 7 bases from V and 10 bases from J; bases unmatched to any gene: 11. Germline V gene data show CDR1 as MGHDK and CDR2 as SYGVNS. TCRdb recomputed clones from the PCR reads via MiXCR. Here the sample spans roughly 61,000 clones, 4% to 5% being singletons. This clonotype was obtained from a female donor with papillary thyroid cancer or a benign thyroid nodule (not recorded which). Some clones in this sample may be carry-over from other donors' samples. The sample comprised blood. V usage is TRBV25-1 and J usage is TRBJ2-5, with 11 positions matching TRBD1. Written as DNA, the CDR3 is TGTGCCAGCACCTCGGGACAGGGGGTTAGGGACCAGTACTTC. Its translation is CASTSGQGVRDQYF. Together with reference TRBV25-1 and TRBJ2-5, the CDR3 gives the full variable domain: EADIYQTPRYLVIGTGKKITLECSQTMGHDKMYWYQQDPGMELHLIHYSYGVNSTEKGDLSSESTVSRIRTEHFPLTLESARPSHTSQYLCASTSGQGVRDQYFGPGTRLLVL.